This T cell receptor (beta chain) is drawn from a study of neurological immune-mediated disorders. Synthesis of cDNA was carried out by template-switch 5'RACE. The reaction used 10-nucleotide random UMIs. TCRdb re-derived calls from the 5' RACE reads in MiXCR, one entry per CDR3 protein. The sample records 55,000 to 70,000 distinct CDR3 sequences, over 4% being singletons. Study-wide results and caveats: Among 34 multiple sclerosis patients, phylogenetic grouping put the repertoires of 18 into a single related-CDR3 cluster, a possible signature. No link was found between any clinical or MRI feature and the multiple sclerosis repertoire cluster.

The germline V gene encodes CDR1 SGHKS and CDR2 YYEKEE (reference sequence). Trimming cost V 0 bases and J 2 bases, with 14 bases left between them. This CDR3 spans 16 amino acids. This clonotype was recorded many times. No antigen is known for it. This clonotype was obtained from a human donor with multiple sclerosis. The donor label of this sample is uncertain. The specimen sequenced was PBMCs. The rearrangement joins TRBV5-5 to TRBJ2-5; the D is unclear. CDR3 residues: CASSLGGRRRQETQYF. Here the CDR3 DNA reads TGTGCCAGCAGCTTGGGTGGCAGACGAAGACAAGAGACCCAGTACTTC.